A single sample is the source of the 13 T cell receptor beta chains below, sequenced in a study of blood T cell repertoires in COVID-19. Using immunoSEQ multiplex PCR, the repertoire was profiled, and TCRdb retains in-frame clones only, with some absent. Here the sample spans roughly 100,000 clones, roughly 89% being singletons. The sequenced material came from peripheral blood. These receptors came from a human donor with COVID-19, enrolled during active disease. The donor label of this sample is uncertain.

This clone occurred once. The chain couples TRBV6-5 to TRBJ1-6; a weak D match, TRBD1 (6 bases). V dropped 6 bases and J dropped 7 bases, with 10 bases sitting between them. CDR1 and CDR2 (germline): MNHEY, SVGAGI. This CDR3 has 13 amino acids. The CDR3 loop reads CASRRGGNSPLHF. CDR3 nucleotides: TGTGCCAGCAGGAGGGGGGGAAATTCACCCCTCCACTTT.

The gene calls are TRBV12-3 or TRBV12-4 and TRBJ1-1; D may be TRBD1 (5 bases). This CDR3 spans 13 amino acids. The germline V and J ends were trimmed by 6 bases and 3 bases, with 11 bases remaining between them. The CDR3 region is CASSPWGDTEAFF. The CDR3 DNA reads as TGTGCCAGCAGCCCCTGGGGGGACACTGAAGCTTTCTTT.

The rearrangement joins TRBV10-3 to TRBJ2-3, with 9 bases lining up with TRBD2. Germline assignment: CDR1 ENHRY and CDR2 SYGVKD. V was clipped by 6 bases and J by 1 base; unmatched bases: 8. This CDR3 has 16 residues. The CDR3 nucleotides are TGTGCCATCAGCCTTATGTCTAGCGGGGGCACAGATACGCAGTATTTT. The encoded protein is CAISLMSSGGTDTQYF.

The chain carries TRBV3-1 (or the pseudogene TRBV3-2) and TRBJ2-1; 8 nucleotides match TRBD2. CDR1 LGHDT and CDR2 YNNKEL come from the germline V gene (reference sequence). V was clipped by 3 bases and J by 9 bases; unmatched bases: 7. The CDR3 spans 14 residues. CDR3 amino acids: CASSHDGGASEQFF. CDR3 in DNA: TGTGCCAGCAGCCACGACGGGGGGGCTAGTGAGCAGTTCTTC.

This sequence joins TRBV3-1 (or the pseudogene TRBV3-2) and TRBJ1-2; a weak D match, TRBD1 (6 bases). Trimming pared 2 bases from V and 8 bases from J, leaving 15 bases between. Germline V gene lookup returns CDR1 LGHDT and CDR2 YNNKEL (reference sequence). This CDR3 spans 14 amino acids. The CDR3 region has the DNA TGTGCCAGCAGCCAACAACCCCAGGGGCTAGGCTACACCTTC. This gives the protein CASSQQPQGLGYTF.

The chain couples TRBV20-1 to TRBJ2-1; 15 bases align to TRBD2. Trimming took 3 bases from V and 3 from J; bases not matched to a gene: 9. This CDR3 comprises 18 residues. CDR1 and CDR2 (germline): DFQATT, SNEGSKA (reference sequence). This chain's CDR3 is CSASSGTSGRTGYNEQFF. In DNA, the CDR3 is TGCAGTGCTAGTTCCGGGACTAGCGGGAGGACAGGCTACAATGAGCAGTTCTTC.

The chain joins TRBV19 to TRBJ2-7; 8 bases align to TRBD1. The CDR3 sequence is 14 residues long. Germline V CDR1 and CDR2: LNHDA, SQIVND (reference sequence). V shed 9 bases and J 2 bases; nucleotides not matched to a gene: 9. The DNA of the CDR3 is TGTGCCAGCAAAGCCGGGACAGGCCCCTACGAGCAGTACTTC. Translating gives CASKAGTGPYEQYF.

The V call is TRBV15, the J call TRBJ1-4; D remains unclear. The V gene lost 2 bases and the J gene lost 8 bases, with 18 bases spanning the gap. The CDR3 is 16 residues long. Germline CDR1 LNHNV, CDR2 YYDKDF (reference sequence). In DNA form, the CDR3 reads TGTGCCACCAGCAGATCTATGGCGGGGAAGGGCGAAAAACTGTTTTTT. This encodes CATSRSMAGKGEKLFF.

This chain joins TRBV5-1 and TRBJ1-4; D unresolved. Germline values: CDR1 SGHRS, CDR2 YFSETQ. There are 14 residues in the CDR3. Trimming took off 3 bases at V and 0 bases at J, with 6 bases between the two ends. DNA of the CDR3: TGCGCCAGCAGCTGGAGGTCAACTAATGAAAAACTGTTTTTT. Residues: CASSWRSTNEKLFF.

The chain is built from TRBV13 and TRBJ1-2, with D possibly TRBD1 on 6 matching bases. The V and J ends lost 0 bases and 4 bases respectively, with 6 bases between them. The CDR3 has 13 amino acids. Germline V gives CDR1 PRHDT, CDR2 FYEKMQ (reference sequence). CDR3 protein: CASSLGRGYGYTF. The CDR3 DNA sequence: TGTGCCAGCAGCTTAGGCAGGGGCTATGGCTACACCTTC.

The chain recombines TRBV11-2 with TRBJ1-2; D is unresolved. Germline CDR1 SGHAT, CDR2 FQNNGV. V shed 5 bases and J shed 6 bases, with 16 bases lying between them. CDR3 length equals 14 residues. The CDR3 sequence: CASSPLTDLNGYTF. The CDR3 coding sequence is TGTGCCAGCAGCCCCCTTACAGACCTGAATGGCTACACCTTC.

The gene calls are TRBV5-4 and TRBJ2-7; the D gene is possibly TRBD1 (7 bases). The V and J ends lost 2 bases and 5 bases respectively, with 11 bases between them. The CDR3 runs to 13 residues. From germline, CDR1 is SGHNT and CDR2 YYREEE (reference sequence). The CDR3 protein is CASSFRGEDEQYF. Written as DNA, the CDR3 is TGTGCCAGCAGCTTCAGGGGGGAGGACGAGCAGTACTTC.

V gene TRBV7-2 combines with J gene TRBJ2-7, with 8 positions matching TRBD1. V lost 1 base to trimming and J lost 2 bases; unmatched junction nucleotides: 4. Germline V gene lookup returns CDR1 SGHTA and CDR2 FQGNSA. CDR3 length equals 15 residues. CDR3 region: CASSLGGQGAYEQYF. The CDR3 nucleotides are TGTGCCAGCAGCTTAGGAGGACAGGGTGCCTACGAGCAGTACTTC.